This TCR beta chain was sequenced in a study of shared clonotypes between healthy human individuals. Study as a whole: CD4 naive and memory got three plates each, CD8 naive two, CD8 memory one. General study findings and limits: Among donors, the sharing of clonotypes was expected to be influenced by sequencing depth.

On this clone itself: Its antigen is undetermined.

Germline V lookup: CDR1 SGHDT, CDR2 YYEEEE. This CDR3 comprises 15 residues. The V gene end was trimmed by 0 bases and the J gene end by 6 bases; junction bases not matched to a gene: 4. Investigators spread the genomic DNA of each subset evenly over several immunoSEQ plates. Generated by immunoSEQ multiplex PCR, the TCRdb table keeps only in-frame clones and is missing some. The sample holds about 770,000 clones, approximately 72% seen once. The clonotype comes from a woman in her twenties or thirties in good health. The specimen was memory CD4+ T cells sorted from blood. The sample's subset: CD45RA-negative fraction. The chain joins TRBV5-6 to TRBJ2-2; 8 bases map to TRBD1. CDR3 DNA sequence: TGTGCCAGCAGCTTGGGGACAGGGTTTTCCGGGGAGCTGTTTTTT. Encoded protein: CASSLGTGFSGELFF.